This T cell receptor (beta chain) was recorded in a study of blood T cells in healthy people across ages. Primed by a sample-barcoded 5' primer and a J-beta primer mix, a second PCR proceeded for 7 to 11 cycles. Each CDR3 protein gets one entry after TCRdb re-called the 5' RACE reads with MiXCR. The sample has 550,000 to 800,000 distinct CDR3 sequences, around 21% seen once. All donors came from Russia, were Caucasian and healthy, and spanned ages about 6 to 100. With 5 bases removed from V and 2 bases from J, the gap between germline ends came to 9 bases. From germline, CDR1 is DFQATT and CDR2 SNEGSKA (reference sequence). The CDR3 totals 12 residues.

The clonotype originates from a man in his 70s in good health. The genes are TRBV20-1 and TRBJ1-1; D is undetermined. Sequencing used blood. The CDR3 spells CSAEHLNTEAFF. The CDR3 bases are TGCAGTGCTGAGCATCTCAACACTGAAGCTTTCTTT.